This paragraph covers one T cell receptor beta chain sequence. Its recognized antigen is unknown. Base qualities are not at hand, and no much larger clone is one base apart. This sample stems from a study of tissue T cells after allogeneic stem cell transplantation (dated 2022 in TCRdb). For context, the study as a whole: Every GVHD patient received a graft from a donor; a handful of grafts were unmodified and three were CD34-selected to deplete T cells. When multiple samples of a tissue were available, H&E sections were reviewed by a pathologist, and samples with histologically apparent lymphocytes were prioritized for sequencing. The study profiled TCR beta repertoires in many tissues obtained from research autopsies of patients with and without GVHD, and also in mouse models of GVHD. The human arm was a prospective observational study without blinding or randomization. What the work shows at the level of the full study, not this receptor alone: Only a few T cell clones appeared in more than one patient, yet motif-based clustering showed tissue-specific repertoire signatures that were shared between patients. Which tissue TCRs were alloreactive or antigen-specific was not determined in the study, and some clones might have been persisting host cells. Within patients, how anatomically similar tissues were was a major factor shaping TCR repertoire composition, regardless of disease or transplant status. A small and clinically heterogeneous patient cohort was studied, and sampling depth was acknowledged as a limitation. In both patients and mice, T cells from blood and spleen covered only a limited part of the TCR repertoire found in tissues.

The CDR1 and CDR2 encoded by the germline V gene (reference sequence) are SGHKS and YYEKEE. Unmatched junction bases come to 14, with V trimmed by 1 base and J by 3 bases. The cysteine opens and the phenylalanine closes a CDR3 of 18 amino acids. Only the CDR3 region is kept as DNA, spanning 54 bases read in frame from base 1. The sample's time point, from its label and the paper: human tissue collected at research (rapid) autopsy. Over a roughly three-year period, about seven adult allo-HCT recipients who had steroid-refractory GVHD were prospectively enrolled in a research-autopsy study. Gastrointestinal GVHD was present in all GVHD patients, several lines of GVHD-directed therapy were administered to all GVHD patients, and skin involvement was additionally present in several GVHD patients. Autopsy tissues, which were obtained after a median post-mortem interval of about ten hours, included GI sites from esophagus to rectum, liver, skin and lymphoid organs including spleen. Autopsy specimens were bisected, with one portion flash-frozen in liquid nitrogen and the rest formalin-fixed; GI outer muscle layers were removed. To extract genomic DNA from frozen tissues, either the Mag-Bind Blood & Tissue DNA HDQ 96 Kit on a Chemagic 360 or the DNeasy Blood & Tissue Kit was used. Because of concern about red blood cell contamination, extracted DNA underwent additional purification with the Genomic DNA Clean & Concentrator-25 kit.

Libraries were made using the immunoSEQ multiplex PCR assay. Adaptive Biotechnologies performed TCRbeta CDR3 sequencing at survey depth and reported CDR3 sequences, V/J genes, productive frequency, and template counts. TCR beta CDR3 regions were amplified from genomic DNA rather than RNA. Turning to the authors' computational methods: Jensen-Shannon divergence was used to quantify pairwise repertoire overlap between tissues, with a value of 1 indicating complete divergence and a value of 0 indicating identical repertoires. Tissues were grouped by single-linkage agglomerative hierarchical clustering of pairwise JSD values, and the clustering results were shown as dendrograms. GLIPH2 was applied to all patient samples using simulation_depth 1000, kmer_min_depth 3, and cdr3_length_cutoff 8, and only groups with more than two unique CDR3s were retained. A standardized tissue-overlap score was calculated by extrapolating Jaccard GLIPH-group overlap across patients to a standard repertoire size of 1000 clones. To look at how diversity was associated with clinical or experimental variables, linear mixed-effect models were used, with tissue treated as a fixed effect and individual treated as a random effect. TCRdb took this table from immuneACCESS and kept in-frame rearrangements with V and J called. Such tables lack part of the clones; where checked against another copy, unresolved V genes explain under half of the gap, and the rest is unexplained. The V and J calls and clone size are taken from that table; D and trimming were inferred from the DNA. This sample holds about 2,000 clones; 55% to 70% were observed only once. The ten largest clones represent about 18% of the sample.

The rearranged segments are TRBV5-5 and TRBJ2-7, with 9 junctional bases fitting TRBD1. The sequence derives from a male patient at least 60 years old with steroid-refractory graft-versus-host disease after an allogeneic stem cell transplant. Donor T cells from the graft may be present among the T cells after a transplant. Sequenced here: transverse colon tissue, sampled at autopsy. CDR3 loop: CASSLWGTTGGKVYEQYF. The DNA reads as follows: TGTGCCAGCAGCTTGTGGGGAACGACAGGGGGAAAAGTCTACGAGCAGTACTTC. Reference TRBV5-5 and TRBJ2-7 genes cover what lies past the CDR3, so the full variable domain is DAGVTQSPTHLIKTRGQQVTLRCSPISGHKSVSWYQQVLGQGPQFIFQYYEKEERGRGNFPDRFSARQFPNYSSELNVNALLLGDSALYLCASSLWGTTGGKVYEQYFGPGTRLTVT.